These T cell receptor beta chains were read from a single sample in a study of T cells after yellow fever vaccination. TCRdb independently ran MiXCR on the 5' RACE reads; one entry per CDR3 protein. The data contain around 330,000 distinct CDR3 sequences, 3.6% of them singletons. The specimen comprised PBMCs, sampled on the day of the yellow fever booster vaccination. The receptors come from a man aged 18 to 30 who received the YFV17D yellow fever vaccine. The CDR3 runs from the conserved cysteine through the conserved F or W. The D gene is left open where the match is weak. Size tells how often a clone was seen (once, few, many) or the class of an expanded clone, and some rows leave it out.

- TRBJ2-2 TRBV5-4 few CASSPPLSSGELFF TGTGCCAGCAGTCCCCCCCTTTCTTCCGGGGAGCTGTTTTTT
- TRBJ1-6 TRBV5-1 few CASSLAGNSAYNSPLHF TGCGCCAGCAGCTTGGCGGGGAACTCCGCCTATAATTCACCCCTCCACTTT
TRBD1 TRBJ1-1 TRBV6-5 few CASSNRGWNTEAFF TGTGCCAGCAGTAACAGGGGCTGGAACACTGAAGCTTTCTTT
- TRBJ1-5 TRBV20-1 - CSAQENSNQPQHF TGCAGTGCGCAAGAGAATAGCAATCAGCCCCAGCATTTT
- TRBJ1-1 TRBV7-9 - CASSLPFTEAFF TGTGCCAGCAGCCTACCATTCACTGAAGCTTTCTTT
TRBD1 TRBJ1-1 TRBV3-1 few CASKREQGAEAFF TGTGCCAGCAAAAGGGAGCAGGGGGCTGAAGCTTTCTTT
TRBD1 TRBJ2-3 TRBV6-2/TRBV6-3 - CASSYSRRQGATQYF TGTGCCAGCAGTTACTCGAGACGACAGGGCGCTACGCAGTATTTT
TRBD2 TRBJ2-5 TRBV13 many CASSLRGGAETQYF TGTGCCAGCAGCTTACGCGGGGGGGCCGAGACCCAGTACTTC
- TRBJ2-3 TRBV7-2 many CASSQTIRNTDTQYF TGTGCCAGCAGCCAGACGATCAGAAACACAGATACGCAGTATTTT
- TRBJ2-1 TRBV10-3 - CAISETSPTNNEQFF TGTGCCATCAGTGAGACTAGCCCGACAAACAATGAGCAGTTCTTC
- TRBJ2-3 TRBV10-3 many CAINERNTDTQYF TGTGCCATCAACGAAAGGAACACAGATACGCAGTATTTT
- TRBJ1-4 TRBV5-1 many CASRNLGGSQEKLFF TGCGCCAGCAGGAATTTGGGGGGCTCACAGGAAAAACTGTTTTTT
TRBD2 TRBJ2-2 TRBV7-6 - CASSPRGGVNTGELFF TGTGCCAGCAGCCCCCGGGGGGGGGTGAACACCGGGGAGCTGTTTTTT
TRBD1 TRBJ1-1 TRBV11-1 few CASSPWTGVHTEAFF TGTGCCAGCAGCCCCTGGACAGGGGTTCACACTGAAGCTTTCTTT
TRBD2 TRBJ2-1 TRBV11-3 - CASSLGVGGGDYNEQFF TGTGCCAGCAGCTTAGGCGTCGGCGGGGGGGACTACAATGAGCAGTTCTTC
- TRBJ1-5 TRBV7-2 - CASSPSPSGPQHF TGTGCCAGCAGCCCATCTCCCTCGGGACCCCAGCATTTT
TRBD1 TRBJ1-5 TRBV3-1 - CASSQRGAGGNQPQHF TGTGCCAGCAGCCAAAGAGGGGCAGGGGGAAATCAGCCCCAGCATTTT
TRBD2 TRBJ2-1 TRBV5-4 few CASSSGGADEQFF TGTGCCAGCAGCTCGGGGGGGGCGGATGAGCAGTTCTTC
- TRBJ2-1 TRBV5-4 - CASSFSISLETNEQFF TGTGCCAGCAGCTTCTCGATATCGCTGGAGACAAATGAGCAGTTCTTC
TRBD1 TRBJ1-2 TRBV5-1 many CASSLGQGDYGYTF TGCGCCAGCAGCTTGGGACAGGGGGACTATGGCTACACCTTC
- TRBJ2-3 TRBV6-1 many CASSEAPGPTQYF TGTGCCAGCAGTGAAGCGCCGGGACCTACGCAGTATTTT
- TRBJ2-3 TRBV4-2 many CASRSGPLADTQYF TGTGCCAGCCGGAGCGGTCCGCTGGCAGATACGCAGTATTTT
- TRBJ1-4 TRBV12-3/TRBV12-4 many CASSLPTENEKLFF TGTGCCAGCAGTTTACCCACAGAAAATGAAAAACTGTTTTTT
- TRBJ1-4 TRBV29-1 many CSVVGGDEKLFF TGCAGCGTTGTGGGTGGCGACGAAAAACTGTTTTTT
TRBD1 TRBJ2-5 TRBV18 few CASSPPTRGQETQYF TGTGCCAGCTCACCGCCGACCAGGGGGCAAGAGACCCAGTACTTC
- TRBJ1-6 TRBV5-4 - CASSLVGPRAAGSPLHF TGTGCCAGCAGCTTGGTGGGTCCCAGGGCAGCCGGGTCACCCCTCCACTTT
- TRBJ1-2 TRBV13 - CASSRRGGRAYGYTF TGTGCCAGCAGCCGAAGGGGGGGCCGGGCCTATGGCTACACCTTC